Listed here is a single T cell receptor beta chain. What it recognizes is unknown. The sample comes from a study of OX40 agonist ivuxolimab in advanced cancers. On the study more broadly: Every 2 weeks, patients received ivuxolimab intravenously, dosed at 0.01 to 10 mg/kg.

The protocol was immunoSEQ multiplex PCR, while the TCRdb copy is restricted to in-frame clones and leaves out a portion. The sample shows 55,000 to 65,000 clones, roughly 80% of them seen only once. Findings of the study overall: At 0.1 to 3.0 mg/kg, clonal expansion of CD4+ and CD8+ blood T cells had occurred by week 6.

The CDR3 length is 15 residues. The trim removed 2 bases at V and 6 bases at J, leaving 7 bases unmatched. Germline CDR1 reads SEHNR; CDR2 reads FQNEAQ (reference sequence). Sequencing used CD4+ or CD8+ T cells sorted from blood, obtained in a trial of the OX40 agonist ivuxolimab. The receptor comes from an adult with an advanced solid tumor such as melanoma, head and neck, liver or kidney cancer. This rearrangement joins TRBV7-9 to TRBJ1-1; 9 nucleotides match TRBD1. CDR3 sequence: CASSLMGQGFAEAFF. The DNA for the CDR3 is TGTGCCAGCAGCTTAATGGGACAGGGTTTCGCTGAAGCTTTCTTT.